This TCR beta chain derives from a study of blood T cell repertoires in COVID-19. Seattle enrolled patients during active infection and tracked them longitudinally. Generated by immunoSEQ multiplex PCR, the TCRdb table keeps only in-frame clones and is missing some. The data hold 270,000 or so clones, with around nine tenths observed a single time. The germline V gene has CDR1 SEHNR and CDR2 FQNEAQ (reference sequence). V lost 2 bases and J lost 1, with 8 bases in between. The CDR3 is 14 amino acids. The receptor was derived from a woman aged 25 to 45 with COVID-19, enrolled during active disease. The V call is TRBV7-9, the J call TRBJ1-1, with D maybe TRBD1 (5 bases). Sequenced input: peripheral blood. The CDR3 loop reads CASSLRQTNTEAFF. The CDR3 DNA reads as TGTGCCAGCAGCTTACGACAGACGAACACTGAAGCTTTCTTT.